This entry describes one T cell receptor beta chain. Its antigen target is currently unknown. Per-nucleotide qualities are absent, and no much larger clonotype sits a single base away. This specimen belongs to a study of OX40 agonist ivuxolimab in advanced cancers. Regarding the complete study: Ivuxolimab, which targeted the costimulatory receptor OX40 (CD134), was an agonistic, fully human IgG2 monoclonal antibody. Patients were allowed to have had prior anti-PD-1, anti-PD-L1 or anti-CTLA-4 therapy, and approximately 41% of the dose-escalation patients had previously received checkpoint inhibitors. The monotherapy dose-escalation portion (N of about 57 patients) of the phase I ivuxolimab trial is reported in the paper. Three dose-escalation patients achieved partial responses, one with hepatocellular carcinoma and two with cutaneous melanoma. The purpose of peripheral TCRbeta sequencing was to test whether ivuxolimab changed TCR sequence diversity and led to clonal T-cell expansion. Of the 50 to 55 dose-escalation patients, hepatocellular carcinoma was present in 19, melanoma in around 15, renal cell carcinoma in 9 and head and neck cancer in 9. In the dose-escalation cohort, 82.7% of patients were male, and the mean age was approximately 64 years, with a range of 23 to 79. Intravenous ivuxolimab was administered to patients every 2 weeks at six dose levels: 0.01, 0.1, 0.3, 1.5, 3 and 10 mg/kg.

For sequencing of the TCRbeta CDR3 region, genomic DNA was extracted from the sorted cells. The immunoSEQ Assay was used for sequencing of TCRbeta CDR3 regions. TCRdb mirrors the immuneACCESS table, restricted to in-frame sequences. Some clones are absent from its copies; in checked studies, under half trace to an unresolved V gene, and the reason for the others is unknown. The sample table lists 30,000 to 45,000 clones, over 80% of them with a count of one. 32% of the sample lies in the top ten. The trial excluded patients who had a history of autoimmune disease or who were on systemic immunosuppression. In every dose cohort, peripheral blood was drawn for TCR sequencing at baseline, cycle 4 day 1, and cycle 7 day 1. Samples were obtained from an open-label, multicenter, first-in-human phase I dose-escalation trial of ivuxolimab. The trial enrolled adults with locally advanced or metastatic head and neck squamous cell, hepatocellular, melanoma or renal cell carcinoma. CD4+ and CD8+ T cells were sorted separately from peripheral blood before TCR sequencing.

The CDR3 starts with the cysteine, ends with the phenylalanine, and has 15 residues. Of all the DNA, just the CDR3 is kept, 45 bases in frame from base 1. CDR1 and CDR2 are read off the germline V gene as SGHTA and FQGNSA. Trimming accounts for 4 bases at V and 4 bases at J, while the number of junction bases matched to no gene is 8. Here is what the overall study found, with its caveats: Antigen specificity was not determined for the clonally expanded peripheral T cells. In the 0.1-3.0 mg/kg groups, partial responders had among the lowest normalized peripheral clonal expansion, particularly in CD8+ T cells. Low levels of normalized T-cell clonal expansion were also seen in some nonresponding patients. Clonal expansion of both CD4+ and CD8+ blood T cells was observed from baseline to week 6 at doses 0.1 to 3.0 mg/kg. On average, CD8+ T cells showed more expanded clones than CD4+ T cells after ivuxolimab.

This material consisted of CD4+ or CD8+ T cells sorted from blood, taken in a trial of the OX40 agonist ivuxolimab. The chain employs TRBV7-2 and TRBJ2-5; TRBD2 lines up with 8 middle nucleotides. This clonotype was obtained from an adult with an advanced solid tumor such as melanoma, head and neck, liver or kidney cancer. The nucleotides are TGTGCCAGCAGCTACCGGGGGGGCCCCTCAGAGACCCAGTACTTC. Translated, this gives CASSYRGGPSETQYF.